Reported below is one T cell receptor (beta chain). Per the germline V gene, CDR1 is SGHAT and CDR2 is FQNNGV. Trimming left V 1 base short and J 4 bases short, with 11 bases between. This CDR3 region has 14 residues. TCRdb keeps only in-frame clones here, not all; method: immunoSEQ multiplex PCR. The sample yields some 1 million clones, about 76% seen once. The source of the sample is a study of shared clonotypes between healthy human individuals. This chain links TRBV11-2 with TRBJ2-7; perhaps TRBD1 as D (5 bases). The clonotype was recovered from a man between 18 and 35 years old in good health. The sequenced material came from memory CD4+ T cells sorted from blood. This sample's subset: CD45RA-negative fraction. CDR3 in DNA: TGTGCCAGCAGCTTAGGGGCAGGGATGTACGAGCAGTACTTC. This codes for CASSLGAGMYEQYF.